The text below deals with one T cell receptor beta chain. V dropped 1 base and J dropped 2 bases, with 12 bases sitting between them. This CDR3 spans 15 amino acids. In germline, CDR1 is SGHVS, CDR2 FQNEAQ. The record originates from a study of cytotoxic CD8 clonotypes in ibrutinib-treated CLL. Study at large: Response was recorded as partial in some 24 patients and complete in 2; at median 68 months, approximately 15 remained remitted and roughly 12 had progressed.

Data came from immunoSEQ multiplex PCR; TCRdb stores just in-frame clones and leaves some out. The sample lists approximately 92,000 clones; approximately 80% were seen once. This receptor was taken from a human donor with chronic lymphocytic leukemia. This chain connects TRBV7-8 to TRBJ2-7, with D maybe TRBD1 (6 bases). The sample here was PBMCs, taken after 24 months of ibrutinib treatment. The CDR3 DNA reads TGTGCCAGCAGCTTAGTGGAAGGGGGTACCTACGAGCAGTACTTC. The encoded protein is CASSLVEGGTYEQYF.